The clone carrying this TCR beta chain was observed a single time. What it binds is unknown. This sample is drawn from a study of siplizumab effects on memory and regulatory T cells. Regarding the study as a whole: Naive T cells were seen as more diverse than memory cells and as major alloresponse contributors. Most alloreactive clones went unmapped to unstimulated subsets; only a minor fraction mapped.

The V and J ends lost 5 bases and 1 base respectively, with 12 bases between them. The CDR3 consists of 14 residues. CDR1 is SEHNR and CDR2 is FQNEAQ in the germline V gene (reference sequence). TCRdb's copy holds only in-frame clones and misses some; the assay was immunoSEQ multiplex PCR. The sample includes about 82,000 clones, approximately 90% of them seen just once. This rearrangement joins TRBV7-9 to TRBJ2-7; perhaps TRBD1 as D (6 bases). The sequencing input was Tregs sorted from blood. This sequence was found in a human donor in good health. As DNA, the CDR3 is TGTGCCAGCAGCGGCACACAGGGATCCTACGAGCAGTACTTC. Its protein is CASSGTQGSYEQYF.